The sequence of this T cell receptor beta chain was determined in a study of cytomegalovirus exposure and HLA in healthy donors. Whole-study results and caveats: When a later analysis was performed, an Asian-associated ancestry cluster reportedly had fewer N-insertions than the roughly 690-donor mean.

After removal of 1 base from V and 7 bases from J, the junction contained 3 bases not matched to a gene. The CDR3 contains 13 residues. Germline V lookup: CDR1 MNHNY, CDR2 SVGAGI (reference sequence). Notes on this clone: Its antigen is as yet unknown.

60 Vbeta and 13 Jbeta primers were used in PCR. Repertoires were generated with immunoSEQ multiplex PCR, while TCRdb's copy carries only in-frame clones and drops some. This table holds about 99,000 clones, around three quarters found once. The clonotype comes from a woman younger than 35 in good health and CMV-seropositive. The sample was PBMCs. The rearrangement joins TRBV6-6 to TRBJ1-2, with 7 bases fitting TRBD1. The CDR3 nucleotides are TGTGCCAGCAGTTACTTGACAGGGAGTGGCTACACCTTC. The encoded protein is CASSYLTGSGYTF.